Below are 10 T cell receptor beta chains sequenced from a single sample in a study of blood T cells in healthy people across ages. PCR was performed a second time for about 6 to 12 cycles using a sample-barcoded 5' primer and a J-beta primer mix. TCRdb re-called the 5' RACE reads with MiXCR, one entry per CDR3 protein. In the table there are fewer than 2 million distinct CDR3 sequences, about 39% of which are singletons. The specimen was blood. These receptors were taken from a human donor in good health.

The rearrangement joins TRBV5-1 to TRBJ1-6; D might be TRBD1 (5 bases). CDR1 and CDR2 (germline): SGHRS, YFSETQ. This CDR3 comprises 16 residues. Trimming left V 2 bases short and J 4 bases short, with 13 bases between. The chain's CDR3 is CASSFGAIGYNSPLHF. CDR3 nucleotides: TGCGCCAGCAGCTTCGGGGCAATCGGGTATAATTCACCCCTCCACTTT.

This clonotype was detected only a few times. The chain uses TRBV29-1 and TRBJ1-1; no definite D call. Trimming stripped 4 bases from V and 1 base from J, with 16 bases between. CDR1 is SQVTM and CDR2 is ANQGSEA in the germline V gene. This CDR3 is 15 amino acids long. CDR3 residues: CSVGYGVRENTEAFF. Here the CDR3 DNA reads TGCAGCGTTGGATATGGGGTCCGGGAGAACACTGAAGCTTTCTTT.

This rearrangement joins TRBV9 to TRBJ2-7; possible D gene TRBD1, 6 bases. Germline lookup yields CDR1 SGDLS and CDR2 YYNGEE. V was shortened by 2 bases and J by 3 bases, with 21 bases between the two germline ends. The CDR3 has 17 amino acids. CDR3 loop: CASSVPSRDKRGYEQYF. In DNA, the CDR3 is TGTGCCAGCAGCGTCCCAAGTCGGGACAAAAGGGGCTACGAGCAGTACTTC.

This clonotype has only a few counts. CDR3 DNA: TGCGCCAGCAGCTGGGGGGTCGGGGACAATGAGCAGTTCTTC. Its protein product is CASSWGVGDNEQFF. The rearrangement joins TRBV5-1 to TRBJ2-1; perhaps TRBD2 as D (6 bases). CDR3 length: 14 amino acids. Germline CDR1 and CDR2: SGHRS and YFSETQ. The V end was cut by 3 bases, the J end by 5 bases, with 12 bases between.

V gene TRBV12-3 or TRBV12-4 combines with J gene TRBJ2-4, with 9 bases aligning to TRBD2. Losses at the gene ends were 3 bases for V and 6 bases for J; bases not matched to a gene: 6. This CDR3 has 15 amino acids. CDR3 sequence reads: CASSFAGGVGNIQYF. The DNA for the CDR3 is TGTGCCAGCAGTTTTGCGGGAGGGGTTGGAAACATTCAGTACTTC.

The gene calls are TRBV5-1 and TRBJ1-3; D is unclear. Deletions cut 0 bases from V and 3 bases from J, with 10 bases between. Germline CDR1 is SGHRS and CDR2 is YFSETQ. CDR3 size: 15 residues. Here the CDR3 reads CASSLDLVRGNTIYF. CDR3 in DNA: TGCGCCAGCAGCTTGGATTTAGTGCGTGGAAACACCATATATTTT.

This clonotype was seen more than once but under ten times. The chain couples TRBV3-1 to TRBJ1-2, with D perhaps matching TRBD1 (6 bases). Germline lookup yields CDR1 LGHDT and CDR2 YNNKEL (reference sequence). The CDR3 has 19 amino acids. V was trimmed by 0 bases and J by 0 bases, leaving 20 bases between them. The CDR3 sequence is CASSQDMGATGQPNYGYTF. CDR3 bases: TGTGCCAGCAGCCAAGATATGGGCGCCACGGGACAACCTAACTATGGCTACACCTTC.

The chain uses TRBV7-2 and TRBJ1-2; TRBD1 agrees at 9 bases. J was trimmed by 8 bases and V by 5 bases; bases with no gene match: 6. In germline, CDR1 is SGHTA, CDR2 FQGNSA. The CDR3 is made up of 13 amino acids. The CDR3 coding sequence is TGTGCCAGCAGCCCAACAGGGGGCGCGGGCTACACCTTC. This translates into CASSPTGGAGYTF.

The chain combines TRBV20-1 with TRBJ1-2; no reliable D call. V gave up 4 bases and J gave up 5 bases, with 8 bases separating them. Germline V CDR1 and CDR2: DFQATT, SNEGSKA (reference sequence). The CDR3 has 11 amino acids. The CDR3 coding sequence is TGCAGTGCTAACCGGGTATATGGCTACACCTTC. This translates into CSANRVYGYTF.

Notes on this clonotype: The final CDR3 position lacks the conserved phenylalanine or tryptophan, pointing to a likely read error. The chain employs TRBV12-3 or TRBV12-4 and TRBJ2-1; TRBD1 might be the D (6 bases). This CDR3 region has 13 residues. Between the trimmed V and J ends, which lost 5 bases and 12 bases, there was a span of 17 bases. The CDR3 sequence: CASSPLNRETQFL. CDR3 sequence (DNA): TGTGCCAGCAGTCCCCTTAACAGGGAAACGCAGTTCTTA.